The clone carrying this TCR beta chain was seen a handful of times. Its specificity is not known. V dropped 4 bases and J dropped 12 bases, with 16 bases sitting between them. Germline assignment: CDR1 SGHNT and CDR2 YYREEE (reference sequence). This CDR3 has 12 residues. The sample originates from a study of cytomegalovirus exposure and HLA in healthy donors. Study-wide points: The study flagged roughly 160 TCR beta chains as cytomegalovirus-associated.

Use of 60 Vbeta and 13 Jbeta primers characterized the PCR. Generated by immunoSEQ multiplex PCR, the TCRdb table keeps only in-frame clones and is missing some. The profile covers approximately 190,000 clones, with 75% to 90% appearing a single time and 6.5% taken by the ten largest. The receptor was derived from a woman between 45 and 60 years old in good health and CMV-seropositive. The specimen sequenced was PBMCs. This chain links TRBV5-4 with TRBJ1-1, with D maybe TRBD1 (5 bases). This chain's CDR3 is CASSPGEGRSFF. Here the CDR3 DNA reads TGTGCCAGCAGCCCGGGGGAGGGGAGGTCTTTCTTT. The full variable domain, its missing parts supplied by reference TRBV5-4 and TRBJ1-1, is ETGVTQSPTHLIKTRGQQVTLRCSSQSGHNTVSWYQQALGQGPQFIFQYYREEENGRGNFPPRFSGLQFPNYSSELNVNALELDDSALYLCASSPGEGRSFFGQGTRLTVV.